The sequence of this T cell receptor (beta chain) was determined in a study of human T cells and chemical hapten exposure. Study-wide findings and caveats: While controls formed fewer of them, expanded TCRs formed significantly more large CDR3 similarity clusters.

Time point given: pre-sensitization, week 0. Treatment given: therapeutic diphenylcyclopropenone sensitization with weekly scalp DPC. The study enrolled 18 to 70-year-old alopecia patients suitable for DPC. This clonotype occurred a few times. Its antigen is not identified. During construction of the library, unique molecular identifiers were attached to individual cDNA molecules for quantitative, reproducible TCR counting. TCRdb reanalysed the RACE reads using MiXCR and keeps one entry per CDR3 protein. The sample carries approximately 260,000 distinct CDR3 sequences, approximately 8.6% recorded once. CDR3 size: 13 residues. Germline values: CDR1 SQVTM, CDR2 ANQGSEA. Trimming took 4 bases from V and 5 from J, leaving 14 bases between them.

V is TRBV29-1 and J is TRBJ2-5; a possible D gene is TRBD1 (5 bases). The source material was whole blood, sampled in connection with sensitization to the hapten diphenylcyclopropenone (DPC). The sequence was collected from a woman in her thirties or forties with alopecia areata. Some clones in this sample may be carry-over from other donors' samples. The CDR3 nucleotides read TGCAGCGTTGCCGGACACCTGAGGGAGACCCAGTACTTC. It encodes CSVAGHLRETQYF.